A single sample is the source of the 2 T cell receptor beta chains below, sequenced in a study of T cells in localized non-small cell lung cancer. Repertoires were generated with immunoSEQ multiplex PCR, while TCRdb's copy carries only in-frame clones and drops some. Of tens of thousands of clones listed, around 81% are singletons. The source material was peripheral blood, sampled before any cancer treatment. The receptors stem from a female donor aged 60 or older with stage I lung adenocarcinoma.

The chain combines TRBV19 with TRBJ1-5; 8 bases line up with TRBD1. The trim removed 8 bases at V and 8 bases at J, leaving 8 bases unmatched. CDR3 length: 13 amino acids. In germline, CDR1 is LNHDA, CDR2 SQIVND (reference sequence). CDR3 nucleotides: TGTGCCAGTCGGGACAGGCTTCTAGAGCCCCAGCATTTT. Protein product: CASRDRLLEPQHF. The full variable domain, with the rest looked up from reference TRBV19 and TRBJ1-5, is DGGITQSPKYLFRKEGQNVTLSCEQNLNHDAMYWYRQDPGQGLRLIYYSQIVNDFQKGDIAEGYSVSREKKESFPLTVTSAQKNPTAFYLCASRDRLLEPQHFGDGTRLSIL.

The J gene is TRBJ2-1, the V gene TRBV7-6, with D perhaps TRBD1 (6 bases). Germline V lookup: CDR1 SGHVS, CDR2 FNYEAQ. The CDR3 is 16 amino acids. V shed 2 bases and J shed 4 bases, with 15 bases lying between them. CDR3: CASSLNGQIVYNEQFF. The CDR3 DNA sequence: TGTGCCAGCAGCTTAAATGGACAGATTGTTTACAATGAGCAGTTCTTC.